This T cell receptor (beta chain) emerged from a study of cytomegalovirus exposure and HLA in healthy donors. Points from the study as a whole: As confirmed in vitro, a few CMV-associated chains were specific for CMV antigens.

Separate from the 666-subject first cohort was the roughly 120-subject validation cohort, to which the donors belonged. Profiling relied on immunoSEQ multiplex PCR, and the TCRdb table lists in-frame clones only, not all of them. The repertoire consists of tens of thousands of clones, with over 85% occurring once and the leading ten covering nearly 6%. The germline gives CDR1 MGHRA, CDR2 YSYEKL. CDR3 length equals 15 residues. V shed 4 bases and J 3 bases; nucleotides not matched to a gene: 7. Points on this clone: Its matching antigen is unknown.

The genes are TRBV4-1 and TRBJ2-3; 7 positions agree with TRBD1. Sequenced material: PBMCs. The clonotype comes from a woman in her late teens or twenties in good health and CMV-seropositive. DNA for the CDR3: TGCGCCAGCAGCCGAGGGGGCATTGGAACAGATACGCAGTATTTT. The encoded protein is CASSRGGIGTDTQYF.